This T cell receptor beta chain was captured by sequencing in a study of CD8+ T cells in alopecia areata. About the study: The drug, tofacitinib, lasted 6 to 18 months, followed by 6 months off drug. Findings and limits, study-wide: Unlike in mice, where it was clearer, TCR sharing across patients was less clear, possibly HLA-related.

As for treatment: oral pan-JAK inhibitor, 5-10 mg twice daily. Trimming removed 2 bases from V and 2 bases from J; junction bases left unmatched: 8. The CDR3 spans 16 residues. The germline CDR1 and CDR2 sequences are SGHTA and FQGNSA. Worth noting for this clone: Its antigen is currently unknown.

Following RNA extraction, reverse transcription yielded cDNA that acted as the sequencing template. Data came from immunoSEQ multiplex PCR; TCRdb stores just in-frame clones and leaves some out. The data show 190,000 or so clones, around 60% seen once. The sample in question was CD4+ T cells sorted from blood, obtained at week 4, from a patient treated with tofacitinib. This rearrangement joins TRBV7-2 to TRBJ2-5; 7 nucleotides align to TRBD1. This receptor was identified in a human donor with alopecia areata. In DNA, the CDR3 is TGTGCCAGCAGCTTACAAAGGGGGACAGTGCAAGAGACCCAGTACTTC. Protein product: CASSLQRGTVQETQYF.